This entry features one T cell receptor beta chain sequence. Its antigen is as yet unknown. RNA transcripts provided the source from which TCR beta CDR3 regions were amplified. The study used the HTBI primer set for a first-round RT-PCR of the TCR CDR3. TCRdb re-analysed the multiplex PCR reads in MiXCR, keeping a single row per CDR3 protein. This table has 310,000 or so distinct CDR3 sequences, about 18% appearing once. These data belong to a study of T cells in Graves' hyperthyroidism and ophthalmopathy. Study findings and constraints: Using 13 V-J features, a model discriminated ophthalmopathy from stable hyperthyroidism.

The CDR3 length is 15 residues. Per germline, CDR1 SGHVS and CDR2 FQNEAQ. Trimming cost V 5 bases and J 2 bases, with 10 bases left between them. The TCR was taken from a woman aged 55-69 years with Graves' ophthalmopathy. The chain carries TRBV7-8 and TRBJ2-6; D gene uncertain. The sample consisted of blood. In nucleotides, the CDR3 is TGTGCCAGCAGCCCAGCCGAGGCTGGGGCCAACGTCCTGACTTTC. Translating gives CASSPAEAGANVLTF.